The clone carrying this T cell receptor beta chain was found many times. The sample comes from a study of T cells in Graves' hyperthyroidism and ophthalmopathy. TCR beta CDR3 regions were amplified from RNA transcripts. In the first-round RT-PCR of the TCR CDR3, the HTBI primer set was used. TCRdb re-called the multiplex PCR reads with MiXCR, one entry per CDR3 protein. The table includes more than 300,000 distinct CDR3 sequences, about 12% detected once. The CDR3 spans 15 residues. V was clipped by 6 bases and J by 2 bases; unmatched bases: 8. The TCR comes from a young woman with Graves' hyperthyroidism. This rearrangement joins TRBV12-3 or TRBV12-4 to TRBJ2-3, with TRBD1 matching over 7 bases. Sequencing input: blood. The CDR3 nucleotides read TGTGCCAGCAGCCTCGGGACAGTCCACACAGATACGCAGTATTTT. Its translation is CASSLGTVHTDTQYF.